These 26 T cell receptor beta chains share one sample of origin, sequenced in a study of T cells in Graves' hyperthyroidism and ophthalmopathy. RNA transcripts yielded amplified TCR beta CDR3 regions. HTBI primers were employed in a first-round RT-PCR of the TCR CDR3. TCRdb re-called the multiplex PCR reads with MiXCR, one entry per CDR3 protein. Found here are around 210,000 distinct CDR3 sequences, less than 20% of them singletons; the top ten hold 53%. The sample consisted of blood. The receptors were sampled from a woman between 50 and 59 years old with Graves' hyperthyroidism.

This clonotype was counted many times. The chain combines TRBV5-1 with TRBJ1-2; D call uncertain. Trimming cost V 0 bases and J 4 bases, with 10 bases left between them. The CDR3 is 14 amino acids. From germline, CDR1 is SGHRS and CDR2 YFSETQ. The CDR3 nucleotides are TGCGCCAGCAGCTTGGCAGCTGAGATCTATGGCTACACCTTC. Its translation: CASSLAAEIYGYTF. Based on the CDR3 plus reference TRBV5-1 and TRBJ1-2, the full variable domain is KAGVTQTPRYLIKTRGQQVTLSCSPISGHRSVSWYQQTPGQGLQFLFEYFSETQRNKGNFPGRFSGRQFSNSRSEMNVSTLELGDSALYLCASSLAAEIYGYTFGSGTRLTVV.

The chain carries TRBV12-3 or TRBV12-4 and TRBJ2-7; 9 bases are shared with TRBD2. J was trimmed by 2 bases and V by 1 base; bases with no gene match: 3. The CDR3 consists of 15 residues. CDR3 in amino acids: CASSLETSGTYEQYF. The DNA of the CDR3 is TGTGCCAGCAGTTTAGAGACTAGCGGAACCTACGAGCAGTACTTC.

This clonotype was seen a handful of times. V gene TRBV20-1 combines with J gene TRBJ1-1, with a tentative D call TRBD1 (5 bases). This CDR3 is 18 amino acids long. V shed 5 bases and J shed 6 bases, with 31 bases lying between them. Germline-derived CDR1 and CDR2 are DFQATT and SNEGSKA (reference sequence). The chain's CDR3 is CSAPPAVGGTLAGAEAFF. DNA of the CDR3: TGCAGTGCTCCCCCGGCTGTCGGGGGTACGCTGGCTGGGGCTGAAGCTTTCTTT.

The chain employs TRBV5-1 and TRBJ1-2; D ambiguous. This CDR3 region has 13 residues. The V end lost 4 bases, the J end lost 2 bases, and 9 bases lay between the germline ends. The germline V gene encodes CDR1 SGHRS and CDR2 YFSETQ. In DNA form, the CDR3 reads TGCGCCAGCAGCGCGGACGGAAACTATGGCTACACCTTC. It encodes CASSADGNYGYTF.

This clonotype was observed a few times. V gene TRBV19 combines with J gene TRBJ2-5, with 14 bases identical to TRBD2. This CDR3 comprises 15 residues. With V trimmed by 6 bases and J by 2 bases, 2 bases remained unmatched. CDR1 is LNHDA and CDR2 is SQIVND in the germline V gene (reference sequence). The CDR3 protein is CASRRTSGRQETQYF. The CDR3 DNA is TGTGCCAGTAGACGGACTAGCGGGAGGCAAGAGACCCAGTACTTC.

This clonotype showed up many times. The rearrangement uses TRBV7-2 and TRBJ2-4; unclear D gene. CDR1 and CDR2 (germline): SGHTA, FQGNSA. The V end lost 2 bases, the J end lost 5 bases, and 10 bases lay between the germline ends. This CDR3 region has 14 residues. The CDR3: CASSLSKNENIQYF. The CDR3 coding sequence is TGTGCCAGCAGCTTATCTAAGAACGAAAACATTCAGTACTTC. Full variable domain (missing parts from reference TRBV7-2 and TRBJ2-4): GAGVSQSPSNKVTEKGKDVELRCDPISGHTALYWYRQSLGQGLEFLIYFQGNSAPDKSGLPSDRFSAERTGGSVSTLTIQRTQQEDSAVYLCASSLSKNENIQYFGAGTRLSVL.

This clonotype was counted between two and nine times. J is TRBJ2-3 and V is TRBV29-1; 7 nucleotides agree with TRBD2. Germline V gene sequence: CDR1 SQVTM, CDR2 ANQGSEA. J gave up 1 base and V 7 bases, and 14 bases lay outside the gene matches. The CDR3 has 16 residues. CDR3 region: CSARTVWLAGTDTQYF. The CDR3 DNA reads TGCAGCGCCCGAACTGTGTGGCTAGCGGGCACAGATACGCAGTATTTT.

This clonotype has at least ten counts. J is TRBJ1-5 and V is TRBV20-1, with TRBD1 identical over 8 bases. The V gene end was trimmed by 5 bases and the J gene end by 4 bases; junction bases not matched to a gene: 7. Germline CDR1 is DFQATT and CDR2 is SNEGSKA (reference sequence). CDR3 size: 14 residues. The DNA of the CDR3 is TGCAGTGCTCTAACAGGGGGAGCAAATCAGCCCCAGCATTTT. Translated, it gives CSALTGGANQPQHF.

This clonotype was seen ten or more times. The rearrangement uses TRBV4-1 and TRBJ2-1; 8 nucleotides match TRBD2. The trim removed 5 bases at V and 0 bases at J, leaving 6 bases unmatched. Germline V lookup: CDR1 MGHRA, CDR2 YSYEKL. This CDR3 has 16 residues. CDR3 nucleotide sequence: TGCGCCAGCAGCGCGACTAGCGAGAGCTCCTACAATGAGCAGTTCTTC. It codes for CASSATSESSYNEQFF.

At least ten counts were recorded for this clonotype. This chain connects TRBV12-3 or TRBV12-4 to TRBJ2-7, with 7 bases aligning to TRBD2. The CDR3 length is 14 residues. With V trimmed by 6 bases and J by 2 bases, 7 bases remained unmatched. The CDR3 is CASSGTSVTYEQYF. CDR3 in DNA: TGTGCCAGCAGCGGTACTAGCGTTACCTACGAGCAGTACTTC.

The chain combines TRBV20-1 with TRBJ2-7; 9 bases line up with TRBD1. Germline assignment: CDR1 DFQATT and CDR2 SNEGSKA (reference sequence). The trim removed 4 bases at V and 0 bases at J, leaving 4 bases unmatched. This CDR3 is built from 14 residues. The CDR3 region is CSATDRGSSYEQYF. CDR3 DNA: TGCAGTGCTACGGACAGGGGAAGCTCCTACGAGCAGTACTTC.

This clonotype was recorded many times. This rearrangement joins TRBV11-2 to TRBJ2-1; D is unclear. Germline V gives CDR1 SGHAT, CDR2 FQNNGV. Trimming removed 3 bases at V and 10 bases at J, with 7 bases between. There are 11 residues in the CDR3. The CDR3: CASSFSREQFF. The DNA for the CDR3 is TGTGCCAGCAGCTTTAGTAGGGAGCAGTTCTTC.

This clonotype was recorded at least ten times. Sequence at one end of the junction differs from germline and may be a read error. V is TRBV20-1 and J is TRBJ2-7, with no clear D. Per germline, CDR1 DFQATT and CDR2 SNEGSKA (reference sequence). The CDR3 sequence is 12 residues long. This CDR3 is CSARPLPYKQYF. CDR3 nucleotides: TGCAGTGCTAGGCCTCTACCCTACAAGCAGTACTTC.

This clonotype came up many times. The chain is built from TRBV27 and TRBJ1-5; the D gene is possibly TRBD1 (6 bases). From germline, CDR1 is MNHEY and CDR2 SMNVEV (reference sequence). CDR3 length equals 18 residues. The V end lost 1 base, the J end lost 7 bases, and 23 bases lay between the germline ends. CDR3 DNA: TGTGCCAGCAGTTTATTCGCTACTGGGGGGGCAGACCAGCAGCCCCAGCATTTT. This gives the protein CASSLFATGGADQQPQHF.

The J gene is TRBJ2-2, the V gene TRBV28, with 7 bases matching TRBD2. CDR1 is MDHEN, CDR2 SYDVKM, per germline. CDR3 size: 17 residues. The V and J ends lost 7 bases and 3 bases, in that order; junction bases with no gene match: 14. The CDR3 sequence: CASTTPWGGLDTGELFF. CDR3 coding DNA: TGTGCCAGCACCACCCCCTGGGGGGGGTTGGACACCGGGGAGCTGTTTTTT.

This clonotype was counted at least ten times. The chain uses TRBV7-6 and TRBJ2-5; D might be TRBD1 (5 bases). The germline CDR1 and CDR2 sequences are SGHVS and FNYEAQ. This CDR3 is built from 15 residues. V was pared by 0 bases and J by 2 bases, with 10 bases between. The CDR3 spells CASSLAAGLQETQYF. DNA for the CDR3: TGTGCCAGCAGCTTAGCGGCAGGGCTTCAAGAGACCCAGTACTTC.

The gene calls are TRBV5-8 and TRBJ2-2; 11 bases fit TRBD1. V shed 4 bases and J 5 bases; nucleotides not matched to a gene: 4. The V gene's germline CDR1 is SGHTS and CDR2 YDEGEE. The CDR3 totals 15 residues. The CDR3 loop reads CASSLGTGGTGELFF. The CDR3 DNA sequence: TGTGCCAGCAGCCTCGGGACAGGGGGAACCGGGGAGCTGTTTTTT. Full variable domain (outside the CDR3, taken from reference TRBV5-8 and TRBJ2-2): EAGVTQSPTHLIKTRGQQATLRCSPISGHTSVYWYQQALGLGLQFLLWYDEGEERNRGNFPPRFSGRQFPNYSSELNVNALELEDSALYLCASSLGTGGTGELFFGEGSRLTVL.

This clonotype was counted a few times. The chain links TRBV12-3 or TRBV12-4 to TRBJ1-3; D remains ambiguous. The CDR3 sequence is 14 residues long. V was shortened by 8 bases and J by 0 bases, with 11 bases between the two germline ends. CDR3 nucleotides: TGTGCCAGCTCGGACTCTTTCTCTGGAAACACCATATATTTT. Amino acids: CASSDSFSGNTIYF.

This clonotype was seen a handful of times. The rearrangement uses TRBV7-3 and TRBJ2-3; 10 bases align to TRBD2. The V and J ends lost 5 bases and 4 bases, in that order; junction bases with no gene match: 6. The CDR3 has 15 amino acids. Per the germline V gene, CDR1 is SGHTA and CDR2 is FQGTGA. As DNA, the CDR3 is TGTGCCAGCAGCCAAATAGCGGGAGGCCCAGATACGCAGTATTTT. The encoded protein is CASSQIAGGPDTQYF.

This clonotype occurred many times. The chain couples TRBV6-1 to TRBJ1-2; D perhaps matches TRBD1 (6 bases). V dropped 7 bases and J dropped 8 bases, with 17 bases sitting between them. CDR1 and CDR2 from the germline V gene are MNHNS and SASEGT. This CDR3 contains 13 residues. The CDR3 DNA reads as TGTGCCAGCACAGGGCAGGGGATTGGCGGCTACACCTTC. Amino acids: CASTGQGIGGYTF.

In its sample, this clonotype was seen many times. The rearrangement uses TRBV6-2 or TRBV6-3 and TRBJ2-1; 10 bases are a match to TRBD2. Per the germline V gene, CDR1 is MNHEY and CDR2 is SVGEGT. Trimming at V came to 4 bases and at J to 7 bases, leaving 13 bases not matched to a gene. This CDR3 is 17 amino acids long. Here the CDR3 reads CASSSNPLAGGENEQFF. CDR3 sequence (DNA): TGTGCCAGCAGTTCGAACCCCTTAGCGGGAGGAGAGAATGAGCAGTTCTTC.

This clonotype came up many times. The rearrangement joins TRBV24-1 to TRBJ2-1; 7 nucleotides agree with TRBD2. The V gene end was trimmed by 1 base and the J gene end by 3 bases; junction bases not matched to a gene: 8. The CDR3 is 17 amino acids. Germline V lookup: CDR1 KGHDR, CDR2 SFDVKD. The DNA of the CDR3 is TGTGCCACCAGTGATTTTCGGGGCGGGAGTGTCTACAATGAGCAGTTCTTC. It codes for CATSDFRGGSVYNEQFF.

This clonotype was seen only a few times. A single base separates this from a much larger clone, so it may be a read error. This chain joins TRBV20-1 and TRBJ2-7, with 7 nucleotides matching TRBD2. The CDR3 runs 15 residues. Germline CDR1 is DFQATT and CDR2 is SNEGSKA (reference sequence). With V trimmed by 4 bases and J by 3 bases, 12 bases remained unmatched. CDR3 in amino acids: CSATGLAEGRYEQYF. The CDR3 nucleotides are TGCAGTGCTACCGGGCTAGCGGAAGGGCGCTACGAGCAGTACTTC.

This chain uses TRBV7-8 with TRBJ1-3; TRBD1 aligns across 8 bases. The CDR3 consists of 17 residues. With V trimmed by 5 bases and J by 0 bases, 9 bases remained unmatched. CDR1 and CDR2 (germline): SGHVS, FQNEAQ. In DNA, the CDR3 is TGTGCCAGCAGCCCCGACAGGGGCGAGGGCTCTGGAAACACCATATATTTT. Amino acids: CASSPDRGEGSGNTIYF.

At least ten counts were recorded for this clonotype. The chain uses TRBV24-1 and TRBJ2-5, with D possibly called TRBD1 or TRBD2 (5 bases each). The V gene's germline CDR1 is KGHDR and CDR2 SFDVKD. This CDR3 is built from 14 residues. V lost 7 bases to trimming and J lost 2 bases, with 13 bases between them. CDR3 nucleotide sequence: TGTGCCACCAGCCGAGGGGTACCTCAAGAGACCCAGTACTTC. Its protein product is CATSRGVPQETQYF.

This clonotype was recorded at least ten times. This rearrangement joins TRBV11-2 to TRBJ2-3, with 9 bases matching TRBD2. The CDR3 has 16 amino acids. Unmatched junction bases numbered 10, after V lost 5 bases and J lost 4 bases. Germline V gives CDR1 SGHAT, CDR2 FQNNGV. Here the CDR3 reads CASSPPKAGGSDTQYF. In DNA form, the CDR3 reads TGTGCCAGCAGCCCGCCCAAAGCGGGAGGTTCAGATACGCAGTATTTT.